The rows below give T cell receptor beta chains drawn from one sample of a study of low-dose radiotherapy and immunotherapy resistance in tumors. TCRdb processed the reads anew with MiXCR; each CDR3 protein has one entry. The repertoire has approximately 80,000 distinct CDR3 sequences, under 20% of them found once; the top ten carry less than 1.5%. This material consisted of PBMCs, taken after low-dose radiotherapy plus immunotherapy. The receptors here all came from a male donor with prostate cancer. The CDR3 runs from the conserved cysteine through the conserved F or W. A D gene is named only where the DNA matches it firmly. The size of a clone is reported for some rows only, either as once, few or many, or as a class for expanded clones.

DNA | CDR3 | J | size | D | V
TGTGCCAGCAGGCGCGGAGGGTTGTTCTACAATGAGCAGTTCTTC | CASRRGGLFYNEQFF | TRBJ2-1 | many | . | TRBV6-5
TGTGCCAGCAGAAGGGGACAGTCAGAGACCCAGTACTTC | CASRRGQSETQYF | TRBJ2-5 | . | TRBD1 | TRBV6-2/TRBV6-3
TGTGCCAACATTCAGAGGATGTGGACCTACGAGCAGTACTTC | CANIQRMWTYEQYF | TRBJ2-7 | many | . | TRBV6-1
TGTGCCAGCCGGGACAGGGGAGACTACGAGCAGTACTTC | CASRDRGDYEQYF | TRBJ2-7 | many | TRBD1 | TRBV2
TGTGCCAGCAGCTTAAGACAGGACAATGAGCAGTTCTTC | CASSLRQDNEQFF | TRBJ2-1 | . | . | TRBV7-9
TGTGCCAGCAGCAGAACTAGCGTAAACAATGAGCAGTTCTTC | CASSRTSVNNEQFF | TRBJ2-1 | many | TRBD2 | TRBV11-3
TGTGCCAGCAGTTCAGGGTTTGAGCAGTACTTC | CASSSGFEQYF | TRBJ2-7 | . | . | TRBV12-3/TRBV12-4
TGTGCCAGCAGCCCTGAAGGGACTAGGGGGTACGAGCAGTACTTC | CASSPEGTRGYEQYF | TRBJ2-7 | many | TRBD2 | TRBV7-9
TGCAGTGCTAGCCCCGTGGGGGCCCCTGAAGCTTTCTTT | CSASPVGAPEAFF | TRBJ1-1 | many | . | TRBV20-1
TGTGCCAGCAGTGCCCGAGAGGCGTTCCATCCAGATACGCAGTATTTT | CASSAREAFHPDTQYF | TRBJ2-3 | many | . | TRBV27
TGCAGTGCTCTACAGGGGGCCGAAAACATTCAGTACTTC | CSALQGAENIQYF | TRBJ2-4 | . | TRBD1 | TRBV20-1
TGTGCCAGCAGTTTAGGACAGCGGGATGGCGAGCAGTTCTTC | CASSLGQRDGEQFF | TRBJ2-1 | many | TRBD2 | TRBV12-3/TRBV12-4
TGCGCCAGCAGCTCAACAAACAAGGCGGAAGCTTTCTTT | CASSSTNKAEAFF | TRBJ1-1 | many | . | TRBV4-3
TGCAGTGCTAGAGATCAGGGACAGGGGTTTCGTCAGCCCCAGCATTTT | CSARDQGQGFRQPQHF | TRBJ1-5 | many | TRBD1 | TRBV20-1
TGTGCCAGCAGCTTAACGACTATCCAAGAGACCCAGTACTTC | CASSLTTIQETQYF | TRBJ2-5 | many | . | TRBV7-2
TGTGCCAGCAGTGTCGGGGCCTCCTATGGCTACACCTTC | CASSVGASYGYTF | TRBJ1-2 | many | . | TRBV2
TGTGCCAGCAGCCCACACGGGGCGGGTGGCTACACCTTC | CASSPHGAGGYTF | TRBJ1-2 | many | . | TRBV7-9
TGCGCCAGCACCCTAGCGGGACCCACCGAGCAGTACTTC | CASTLAGPTEQYF | TRBJ2-7 | few | TRBD2 | TRBV5-1
TGCAGCGTCGCGCCCGGGACAGTATCCTACGAGCAGTACTTC | CSVAPGTVSYEQYF | TRBJ2-7 | many | TRBD1 | TRBV29-1
TGTGCCAGCTCACCTCCGGGACTACAAGAGACCCAGTACTTC | CASSPPGLQETQYF | TRBJ2-5 | many | TRBD2 | TRBV18
TGTGCCAGCAATCCGGGGGGCGCCTTCCTCTACAATGAGCAGTTCTTC | CASNPGGAFLYNEQFF | TRBJ2-1 | many | . | TRBV28
TGTGCCAGCAGTGATTCTGCCGGACTAGCGGGAGGGCGACAAGAGACCCAGTACTTC | CASSDSAGLAGGRQETQYF | TRBJ2-5 | many | TRBD2 | TRBV6-1
TGCAGCCCACCGATCAGAGATACGCAGTATTTT | CSPPIRDTQYF | TRBJ2-3 | . | . | TRBV20-1
TGCAGTGCTGGGACTAGTAGTCCAGATACGCAGTATTTT | CSAGTSSPDTQYF | TRBJ2-3 | . | TRBD2 | TRBV20-1
TGTGCCAGCAGCCTCGACGGTATCACTGAAGCTTTCTTT | CASSLDGITEAFF | TRBJ1-1 | many | . | TRBV7-2
TGTGCCAGCAGTCGCGGACAGGGGGATTACGGCTACACCTTC | CASSRGQGDYGYTF | TRBJ1-2 | many | TRBD1 | TRBV28
TGCAGCGTTGTTACTTCGGGAGACCTCGCCTACGAGCAGTACTTC | CSVVTSGDLAYEQYF | TRBJ2-7 | many | . | TRBV29-1
TGTGCCAGCAAGAGGGGTCAATATGAGCAGTTCTTC | CASKRGQYEQFF | TRBJ2-1 | many | . | TRBV6-2/TRBV6-3
TGCAGCGTTGGGGCATACTACAATGAGCAGTTCTTC | CSVGAYYNEQFF | TRBJ2-1 | many | . | TRBV29-1
TGTGCCAGCAGCTTGGGACAGCGAACGGGGACCCAGTACTTC | CASSLGQRTGTQYF | TRBJ2-5 | many | TRBD1 | TRBV7-2
TGTGCCAGCTCACCCCCCCAGGACTTCCTCGGCAATGAGCAGTTCTTC | CASSPPQDFLGNEQFF | TRBJ2-1 | many | . | TRBV18
TGTGCCAGCAGTTCCCCACTCCGTACTAGCACAGATACGCAGTATTTT | CASSSPLRTSTDTQYF | TRBJ2-3 | many | . | TRBV27
TGTGCCAGCAGTGCCGTGGGCGGCGAGCAGTACTTC | CASSAVGGEQYF | TRBJ2-7 | many | . | TRBV12-3/TRBV12-4
TGTGCCAGCAGCTTCGGGGGGGAATCCTACAATGAGCAGTTCTTC | CASSFGGESYNEQFF | TRBJ2-1 | many | TRBD2 | TRBV7-6
TGCGCCAGCAGCCAAGGACTAGCGGGAGCTCTTTCTTCTGATACGCAGTATTTT | CASSQGLAGALSSDTQYF | TRBJ2-3 | many | TRBD2 | TRBV4-3
TGTGCCAGCAGTTCCCGAGGGGTGGGGCAACAGCCCCAGCATTTT | CASSSRGVGQQPQHF | TRBJ1-5 | . | . | TRBV12-3/TRBV12-4
TGTGCCAGCAGCCAAGGACTCAGCGGAGACACCGGGGAGCTGTTTTTT | CASSQGLSGDTGELFF | TRBJ2-2 | many | . | TRBV3-1
TGTGCCAGCAGCCAAGTTCGAGGTGAGGGGAACTACGAGCAGTACTTC | CASSQVRGEGNYEQYF | TRBJ2-7 | many | . | TRBV14
TGTGCCAGCAGCCGGGGGACTGAGCAGTTCTTC | CASSRGTEQFF | TRBJ2-1 | many | . | TRBV14
TGTGCCAGCAGTTACCCGGACGGAAACTCCTACAATGAGCAGTTCTTC | CASSYPDGNSYNEQFF | TRBJ2-1 | many | . | TRBV6-6
TGTGCCAGCAGGGAACTCGGAGGAACCAAAAACATTCAGTACTTC | CASRELGGTKNIQYF | TRBJ2-4 | many | . | TRBV28
TGCAGCGTTGAATTACCGGGACAGGGGGGAGATGGCTACACCTTC | CSVELPGQGGDGYTF | TRBJ1-2 | many | TRBD1 | TRBV29-1
TGTGCCAGCAGTTCCAACCGGGACAGGGCGTCCGGGGAGCTGTTTTTT | CASSSNRDRASGELFF | TRBJ2-2 | many | TRBD1 | TRBV27
TGTGCCAGCTCACCGACTAGCGATACGCAGTATTTT | CASSPTSDTQYF | TRBJ2-3 | many | TRBD2 | TRBV18
TGTGCCAGCAGTGGGGGCGGCAGGGTGAAAACCGGGGAGCTGTTTTTT | CASSGGGRVKTGELFF | TRBJ2-2 | . | . | TRBV6-2/TRBV6-3